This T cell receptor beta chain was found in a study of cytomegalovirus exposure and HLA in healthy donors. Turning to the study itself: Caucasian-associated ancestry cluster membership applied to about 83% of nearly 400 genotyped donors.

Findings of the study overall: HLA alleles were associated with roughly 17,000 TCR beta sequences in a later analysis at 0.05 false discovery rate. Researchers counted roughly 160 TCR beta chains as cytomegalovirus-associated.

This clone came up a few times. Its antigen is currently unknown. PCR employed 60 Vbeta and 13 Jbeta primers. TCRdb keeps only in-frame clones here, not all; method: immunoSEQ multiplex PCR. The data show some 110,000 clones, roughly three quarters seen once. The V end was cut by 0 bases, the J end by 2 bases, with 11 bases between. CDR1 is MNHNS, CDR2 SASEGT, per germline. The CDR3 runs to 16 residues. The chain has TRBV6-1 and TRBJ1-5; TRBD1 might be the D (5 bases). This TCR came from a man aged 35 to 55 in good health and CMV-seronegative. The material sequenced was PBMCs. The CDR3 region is CASSEARGIGNQPQHF. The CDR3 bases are TGTGCCAGCAGTGAAGCGCGGGGGATCGGCAATCAGCCCCAGCATTTT.